The TCR beta chain described here comes from a study of cytomegalovirus exposure and HLA in healthy donors. This PCR relied on a set of 60 Vbeta primers and 13 Jbeta primers. The table came from immunoSEQ multiplex PCR; TCRdb's copy has only in-frame clones and leaves some out. The sample includes 90,000 to 150,000 clones, roughly 63% seen only once; the top ten take 10%. Germline V CDR1 and CDR2: ENHRY, SYGVKD. The CDR3 has 13 amino acids. V lost 6 bases and J lost 3, with 11 bases in between. Concerning this clone: Its target is not known.

Study-wide points: Researchers reported in a later analysis that common viral pathogens appeared linked to several top clusters.

The sequence derives from a middle-aged man in good health and CMV-seropositive. What was sequenced was PBMCs. The chain carries TRBV10-3 and TRBJ2-5; a weak D match, TRBD2 (5 bases). The CDR3 reads CAIRSGVEETQYF. CDR3 coding DNA: TGTGCCATCAGGTCCGGGGTAGAAGAGACCCAGTACTTC.